This T cell receptor beta chain emerged from a study of blood T cell repertoires in COVID-19. Sequencing used immunoSEQ multiplex PCR; TCRdb keeps in-frame clones, though not all of them. The table has under 250,000 clones, approximately 88% seen once; the top ten hold over 3%. The CDR3 is 13 residues long. Trimming left V 6 bases short and J 7 bases short, with 15 bases between. Sequencing was performed on PBMCs or T cells enriched from blood (not recorded which). The clonotype comes from a woman between 35 and 50 years old who had been exposed to COVID-19. V gene TRBV12-3 or TRBV12-4 combines with J gene TRBJ1-2; TRBD1 might be the D (5 bases). As DNA, the CDR3 is TGTGCCAGCAGCCTTGGGGGGTACGGTGGCTACACCTTC. It specifies CASSLGGYGGYTF.